The source of this T cell receptor beta chain is a study of a mutant IDH1 vaccine in newly diagnosed glioma. Looking at the study overall: Patients received eight vaccinations in weeks 1, 3, 5, 7, 11, 15, 19, 23. Investigators started vaccination 4-6 weeks after radiotherapy alone, or with temozolomide cycles. The treated population exhibited a male proportion of about 62%, a female proportion of around 38%, and a mean age of approximately 41 years.

Repertoires were generated with immunoSEQ multiplex PCR, while TCRdb's copy carries only in-frame clones and drops some. The data contain about 44,000 clones, around 93% of them seen just once; the ten biggest clones take up approximately 4.1%. The germline V gene has CDR1 SGHTA and CDR2 FQGNSA. This CDR3 region has 14 residues. J lost 6 bases, V lost 3 bases, and 6 bases had no gene match. Only a few counts were recorded for this clone. Its antigen is unknown. Findings of the study overall: Of all patients, 93.3% showed vaccine-induced immune responses.

The time point here: week 23, last vaccination. A single vaccine dose contained 300 ug of mutant IDH1 20-mer peptide, and topical imiquimod was used with it. This chain links TRBV7-2 with TRBJ2-7; TRBD1 matches at 9 bases. The material sequenced was PBMCs, taken from a glioma patient whose treatment included an IDH1 peptide vaccine. This receptor was identified in a man aged 45-60 years with glioma. The CDR3 DNA sequence: TGTGCCAGCAGCTTGGGACAGGGAAGTGGCGAGCAGTACTTC. Its protein is CASSLGQGSGEQYF.